The next 17 T cell receptor beta chains were all read from a single sample in a study of OX40 agonist ivuxolimab in advanced cancers. Here immunoSEQ multiplex PCR was the method, and the copy in TCRdb shows in-frame clones only, minus some. The sample holds roughly 70,000 clones, just under 90% seen once. The sample here was CD4+ or CD8+ T cells sorted from blood, taken in a trial of the OX40 agonist ivuxolimab. These receptors came from an adult with an advanced solid tumor such as melanoma, head and neck, liver or kidney cancer.

This clone was picked up a small number of times. The J gene is TRBJ1-1, the V gene TRBV28, with unresolved D. Germline CDR1 reads MDHEN; CDR2 reads SYDVKM. Trimming removed 10 bases from V and 1 base from J, with 7 bases in between. This CDR3 contains 11 residues. CDR3 bases: TGTGCCATCCGAGAGAACACTGAAGCTTTCTTT. It yields the protein CAIRENTEAFF.

The chain joins TRBV30 to TRBJ1-5; 9 nucleotides match TRBD1. CDR3 length: 13 residues. V gave up 5 bases and J gave up 7 bases; unmatched junction bases: 6. Germline CDR1 and CDR2: GTSNPN and SVGIG (reference sequence). The CDR3 region has the DNA TGTGCCTGGGCAGGACAGGGGTTGCAGCCCCAGCATTTT. Encoded protein: CAWAGQGLQPQHF. Full variable domain (outside the CDR3, taken from reference TRBV30 and TRBJ1-5): SQTIHQWPATLVQPVGSPLSLECTVEGTSNPNLYWYRQAAGRGLQLLFYSVGIGQISSEVPQNLSASRPQDRQFILSSKKLLLSDSGFYLCAWAGQGLQPQHFGDGTRLSIL.

The V gene is TRBV2, the J gene TRBJ1-1; TRBD1 is a possible D gene (6 bases). V was shortened by 7 bases and J by 4 bases, with 22 bases between the two germline ends. CDR1 is SNHLY and CDR2 is FYNNEI in the germline V gene. The CDR3 spans 16 residues. This CDR3 reads CASTRKQGGYGTEAFF. The CDR3 DNA reads TGTGCCAGCACCCGGAAACAGGGTGGGTATGGCACTGAAGCTTTCTTT.

The rearrangement joins TRBV28 to TRBJ2-5, with 9 bases lining up with TRBD2. Losses at the gene ends were 3 bases for V and 6 bases for J; bases not matched to a gene: 5. Germline assignment: CDR1 MDHEN and CDR2 SYDVKM. This CDR3 comprises 14 residues. The CDR3 loop is CASSFAGGGKTQYF. CDR3 sequence (DNA): TGTGCCAGCAGTTTTGCGGGAGGGGGGAAGACCCAGTACTTC.

There are a few counts of this clone. V and J are TRBV18 and TRBJ2-7; no clear D. The V end lost 3 bases, the J end lost 2 bases, and 20 bases lay between the germline ends. The V gene's germline CDR1 is KGHSH and CDR2 LQKENI. The CDR3 sequence is 17 residues long. Written as DNA, the CDR3 is TGTGCCAGCTCACCGGTTCTTAGGACCCAGGTACCCTACGAGCAGTACTTC. It codes for CASSPVLRTQVPYEQYF.

The CDR3: CASSYSGTRAPNEQFF. In DNA form, the CDR3 reads TGTGCCAGCAGTTACTCAGGGACCAGAGCCCCCAATGAGCAGTTCTTC. The gene calls are TRBV6-5 and TRBJ2-1; the D call may be TRBD1 or TRBD2 (5 bases each). CDR1 and CDR2 (germline): MNHEY, SVGAGI. The V end was cut by 0 bases, the J end by 6 bases, with 15 bases between. The CDR3 totals 16 residues.

The chain combines TRBV27 with TRBJ2-3; D is unresolved. The CDR3 length is 11 residues. Germline CDR1 and CDR2: MNHEY and SMNVEV (reference sequence). V was shortened by 8 bases and J by 2 bases, with 5 bases between the two germline ends. For the CDR3, the DNA is TGTGCCAGCGGATTCACAGATACGCAGTATTTT. Protein product: CASGFTDTQYF.

The chain employs TRBV6-6 and TRBJ1-5; D gene ambiguous. Germline values: CDR1 MNHNY, CDR2 SVGAGI (reference sequence). The V end lost 0 bases, the J end lost 13 bases, and 7 bases lay between the germline ends. The CDR3 runs to 11 residues. The CDR3 bases are TGTGCCAGCAGTTACTCGGTCCTGCAGCATTTT. Its translation: CASSYSVLQHF.

The chain uses TRBV7-2 and TRBJ2-7; TRBD2 matches 10 bases. This CDR3 is built from 15 residues. J was trimmed by 2 bases and V by 5 bases; bases with no gene match: 6. Germline V gives CDR1 SGHTA, CDR2 FQGNSA. This CDR3 reads CASSVTSGNTYEQYF. Written as DNA, the CDR3 is TGTGCCAGCAGCGTCACTAGCGGGAATACCTACGAGCAGTACTTC.

This chain uses TRBV5-1 with TRBJ1-1; D is ambiguous. V was shortened by 3 bases and J by 3 bases, with 9 bases between the two germline ends. This CDR3 contains 13 residues. Per germline, CDR1 SGHRS and CDR2 YFSETQ. The CDR3 DNA reads as TGCGCCAGCAGCTCACCAGGATACACTGAAGCTTTCTTT. Its protein is CASSSPGYTEAFF.

The CDR3 here is CASRLRGQANTGELFF. CDR3 DNA sequence: TGTGCCAGCAGGCTCAGGGGGCAGGCGAACACCGGGGAGCTGTTTTTT. This chain uses TRBV11-2 with TRBJ2-2; TRBD1 agrees at 8 bases. Germline trimming cut 6 bases from V and 0 bases from J; bases unmatched to any gene: 6. This CDR3 spans 16 amino acids. Germline assignment: CDR1 SGHAT and CDR2 FQNNGV.

The chain recombines TRBV19 with TRBJ2-4; weak D call: TRBD2 (5 bases). The CDR3 is 15 amino acids. Germline V lookup: CDR1 LNHDA, CDR2 SQIVND (reference sequence). Trimming removed 3 bases at V and 5 bases at J, with 14 bases between. The DNA for the CDR3 is TGTGCCAGTAGTATGAGGGATACCTCCGAAAACATTCAGTACTTC. This translates into CASSMRDTSENIQYF.

This chain connects TRBV5-1 to TRBJ2-1; TRBD2 matches at 7 bases. V shed 4 bases and J 0 bases; nucleotides not matched to a gene: 4. This CDR3 has 15 residues. CDR1 and CDR2 from the germline V gene are SGHRS and YFSETQ. CDR3 nucleotide sequence: TGCGCCAGCAGCCCAACTAGCGACTCCTACAATGAGCAGTTCTTC. This sequence encodes CASSPTSDSYNEQFF.

The chain employs TRBV28 and TRBJ1-6, with D possibly being TRBD1 (6 bases). Germline CDR1 MDHEN, CDR2 SYDVKM. The V end was cut by 3 bases, the J end by 9 bases, with 18 bases between. The CDR3 is 16 residues long. The DNA for the CDR3 is TGTGCCAGCAGTTTCCGCCCTACAGGGTCGGGTTCACCCCTCCACTTT. Amino acid sequence: CASSFRPTGSGSPLHF.

The DNA of the CDR3 is TGTGCCAGCGCTTGGGGGGGAAGCACAGATACGCAGTATTTT. Protein: CASAWGGSTDTQYF. The chain links TRBV7-2 to TRBJ2-3; 7 nucleotides line up with TRBD2. Trimming cost V 8 bases and J 0 bases; bases outside gene matches: 5. The CDR3 is 14 residues long. The germline gives CDR1 SGHTA, CDR2 FQGNSA.

This rearrangement joins TRBV19 to TRBJ2-7, with D perhaps matching TRBD1 (6 bases). Germline CDR1 and CDR2: LNHDA and SQIVND (reference sequence). This CDR3 region has 14 residues. Trimming cost V 7 bases and J 2 bases, with 15 bases left between them. This CDR3 reads CASKFGQGTYEQYF. CDR3 in DNA: TGTGCCAGTAAATTCGGGCAGGGGACCTACGAGCAGTACTTC.

This chain uses TRBV5-4 with TRBJ2-6, with 10 bases matching TRBD1. Per germline, CDR1 SGHNT and CDR2 YYREEE (reference sequence). Trimming removed 4 bases from V and 3 bases from J; junction bases left unmatched: 13. This CDR3 spans 19 amino acids. Here the CDR3 DNA reads TGTGCCAGCAGCCACCCCGCTCCCGGGACAGGGGTTGGGGCCAACGTCCTGACTTTC. Encoded protein: CASSHPAPGTGVGANVLTF.